The text below deals with one T cell receptor (beta chain). In the original processing: By means of reference gene primer amplification, nucleated cell counts were estimated. The protocol was immunoSEQ multiplex PCR, while the TCRdb copy is restricted to in-frame clones and leaves out a portion. For V, J and clone size, that table is used; D and trimming come from the DNA. Among about 360,000 clones listed, 81% were seen once. The source of the sample is a study of blood T cell repertoires in COVID-19. For the study at large: The origin of the acute and convalescent COVID-19 samples was the United States, Italy and Spain. T cells, B-cell-depleted T cells, or PBMCs supplied cDNA or gDNA.

Deletions cut 1 base from V and 8 bases from J, with 8 bases between. This CDR3 spans 13 amino acids. Germline CDR1 KGHSH, CDR2 LQKENI. The sequence derives from a human donor with acute or convalescent COVID-19. The donor label of this sample is uncertain. The chain has TRBV18 and TRBJ1-4; D gene unclear. The sequencing input was peripheral blood. CDR3 coding DNA: TGTGCCAGCTCACCACAGCCGGGGGAAAAACTGTTTTTT. Translating it yields CASSPQPGEKLFF. The full variable domain, its missing parts supplied by reference TRBV18 and TRBJ1-4, is NAGVMQNPRHLVRRRGQEARLRCSPMKGHSHVYWYRQLPEEGLKFMVYLQKENIIDESGMPKERFSAEFPKEGPSILRIQQVVRGDSAAYFCASSPQPGEKLFFGSGTQLSVL.